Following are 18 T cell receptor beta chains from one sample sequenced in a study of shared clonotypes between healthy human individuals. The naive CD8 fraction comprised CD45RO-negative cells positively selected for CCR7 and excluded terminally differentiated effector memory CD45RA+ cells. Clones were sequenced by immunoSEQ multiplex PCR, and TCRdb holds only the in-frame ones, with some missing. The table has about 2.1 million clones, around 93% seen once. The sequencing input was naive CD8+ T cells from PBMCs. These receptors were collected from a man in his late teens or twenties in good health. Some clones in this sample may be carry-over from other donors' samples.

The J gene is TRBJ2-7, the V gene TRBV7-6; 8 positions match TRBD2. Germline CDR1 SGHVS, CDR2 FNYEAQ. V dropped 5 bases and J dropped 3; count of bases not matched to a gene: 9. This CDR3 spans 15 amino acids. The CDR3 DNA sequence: TGTGCCAGCAGCCCGGGACTAGGTCCCCTCTACGAGCAGTACTTC. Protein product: CASSPGLGPLYEQYF.

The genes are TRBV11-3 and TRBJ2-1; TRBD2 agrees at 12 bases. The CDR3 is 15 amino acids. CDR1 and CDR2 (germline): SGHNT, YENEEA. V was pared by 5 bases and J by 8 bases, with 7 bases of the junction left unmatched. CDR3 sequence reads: CASSAGTSGSHEQFF. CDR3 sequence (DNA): TGTGCCAGCAGCGCCGGGACTAGCGGGTCCCATGAGCAGTTCTTC.

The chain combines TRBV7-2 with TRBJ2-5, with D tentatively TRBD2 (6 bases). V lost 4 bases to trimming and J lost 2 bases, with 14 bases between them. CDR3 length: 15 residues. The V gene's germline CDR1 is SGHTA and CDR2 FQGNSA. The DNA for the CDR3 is TGTGCCAGCAGCTGGGGACTGCGAAGGCAAGAGACCCAGTACTTC. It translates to CASSWGLRRQETQYF.

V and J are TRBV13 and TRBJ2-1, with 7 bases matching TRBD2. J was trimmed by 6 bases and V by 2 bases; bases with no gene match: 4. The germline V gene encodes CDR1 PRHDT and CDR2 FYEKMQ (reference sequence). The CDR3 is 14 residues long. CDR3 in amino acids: CASSLRDYLNEQFF. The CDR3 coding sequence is TGTGCCAGCAGCTTAAGGGACTACCTCAATGAGCAGTTCTTC.

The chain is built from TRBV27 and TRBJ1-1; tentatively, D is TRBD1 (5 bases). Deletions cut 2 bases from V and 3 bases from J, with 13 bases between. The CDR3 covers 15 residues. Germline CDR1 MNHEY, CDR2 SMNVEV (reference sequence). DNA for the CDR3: TGTGCCAGCAGTTTAGTTCAGGGTGTGTACACTGAAGCTTTCTTT. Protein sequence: CASSLVQGVYTEAFF.

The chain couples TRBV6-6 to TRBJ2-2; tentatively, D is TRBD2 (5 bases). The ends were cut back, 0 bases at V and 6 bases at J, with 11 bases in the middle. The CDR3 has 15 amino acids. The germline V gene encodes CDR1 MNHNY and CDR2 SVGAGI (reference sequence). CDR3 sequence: CASSYSTSGAGELFF. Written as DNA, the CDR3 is TGTGCCAGCAGTTACTCGACCAGCGGCGCCGGGGAGCTGTTTTTT.

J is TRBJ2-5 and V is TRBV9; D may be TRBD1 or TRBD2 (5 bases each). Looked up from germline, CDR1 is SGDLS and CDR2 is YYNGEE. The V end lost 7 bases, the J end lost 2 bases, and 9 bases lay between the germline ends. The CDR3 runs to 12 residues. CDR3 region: CASGWGQETQYF. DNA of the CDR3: TGTGCCAGCGGGTGGGGGCAAGAGACCCAGTACTTC.

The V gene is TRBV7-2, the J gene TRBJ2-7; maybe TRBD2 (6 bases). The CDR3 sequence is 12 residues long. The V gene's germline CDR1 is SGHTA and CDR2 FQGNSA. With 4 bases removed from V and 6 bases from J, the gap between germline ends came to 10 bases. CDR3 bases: TGTGCCAGCAGCTGGGGGGACGCCGAGCAGTACTTC. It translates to CASSWGDAEQYF. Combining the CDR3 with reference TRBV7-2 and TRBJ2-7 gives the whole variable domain GAGVSQSPSNKVTEKGKDVELRCDPISGHTALYWYRQSLGQGLEFLIYFQGNSAPDKSGLPSDRFSAERTGGSVSTLTIQRTQQEDSAVYLCASSWGDAEQYFGPGTRLTVT.

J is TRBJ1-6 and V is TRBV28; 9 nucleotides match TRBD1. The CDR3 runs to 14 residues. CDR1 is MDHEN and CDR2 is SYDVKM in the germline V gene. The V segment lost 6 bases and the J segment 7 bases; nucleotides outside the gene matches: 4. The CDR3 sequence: CASSNRGQNSPLHF. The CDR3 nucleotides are TGTGCCAGCAGCAACAGGGGGCAAAATTCACCCCTCCACTTT.

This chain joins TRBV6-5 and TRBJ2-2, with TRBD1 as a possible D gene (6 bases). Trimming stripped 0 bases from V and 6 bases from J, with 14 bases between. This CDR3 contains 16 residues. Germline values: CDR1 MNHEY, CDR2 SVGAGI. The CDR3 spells CASSYSGGEYAGELFF. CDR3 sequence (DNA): TGTGCCAGCAGTTACTCAGGGGGAGAGTACGCCGGGGAGCTGTTTTTT.

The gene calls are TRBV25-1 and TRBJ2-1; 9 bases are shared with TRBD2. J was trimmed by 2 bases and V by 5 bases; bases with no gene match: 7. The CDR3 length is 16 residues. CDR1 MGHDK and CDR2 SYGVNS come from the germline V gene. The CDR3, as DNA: TGTGCCAGCAGTATCTTAGCGGGAGCAACCTACAATGAGCAGTTCTTC. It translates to CASSILAGATYNEQFF.

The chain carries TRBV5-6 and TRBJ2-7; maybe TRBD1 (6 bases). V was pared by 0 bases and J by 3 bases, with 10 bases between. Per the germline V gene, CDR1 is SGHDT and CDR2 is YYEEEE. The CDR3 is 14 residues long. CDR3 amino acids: CASSLEGGYYEQYF. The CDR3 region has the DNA TGTGCCAGCAGCTTGGAAGGGGGTTACTACGAGCAGTACTTC.

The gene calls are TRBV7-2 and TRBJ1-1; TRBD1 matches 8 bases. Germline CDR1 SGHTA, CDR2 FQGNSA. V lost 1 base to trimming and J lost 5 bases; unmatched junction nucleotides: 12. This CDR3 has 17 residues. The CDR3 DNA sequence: TGTGCCAGCAGCTTAGGCCGAGGACAGGGAAGGGGGACTGAAGCTTTCTTT. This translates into CASSLGRGQGRGTEAFF.

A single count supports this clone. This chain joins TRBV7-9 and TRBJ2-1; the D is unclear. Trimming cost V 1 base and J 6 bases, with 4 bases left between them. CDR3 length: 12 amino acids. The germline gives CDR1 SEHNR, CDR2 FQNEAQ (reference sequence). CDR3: CASSLDVNEQFF. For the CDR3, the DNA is TGTGCCAGCAGCTTAGACGTCAATGAGCAGTTCTTC.

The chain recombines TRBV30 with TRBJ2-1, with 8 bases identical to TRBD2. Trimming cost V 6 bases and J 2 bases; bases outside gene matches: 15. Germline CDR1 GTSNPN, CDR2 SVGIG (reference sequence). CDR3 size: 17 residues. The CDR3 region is CACLREGRVAAYNEQFF. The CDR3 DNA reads TGTGCCTGCTTACGGGAGGGCAGGGTCGCGGCCTACAATGAGCAGTTCTTC.

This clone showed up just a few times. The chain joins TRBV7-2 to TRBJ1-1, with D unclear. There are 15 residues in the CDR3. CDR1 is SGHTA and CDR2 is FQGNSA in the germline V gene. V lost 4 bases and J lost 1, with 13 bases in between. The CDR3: CASSSSTTSNTEAFF. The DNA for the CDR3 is TGTGCCAGCAGCTCGAGCACGACATCGAACACTGAAGCTTTCTTT.

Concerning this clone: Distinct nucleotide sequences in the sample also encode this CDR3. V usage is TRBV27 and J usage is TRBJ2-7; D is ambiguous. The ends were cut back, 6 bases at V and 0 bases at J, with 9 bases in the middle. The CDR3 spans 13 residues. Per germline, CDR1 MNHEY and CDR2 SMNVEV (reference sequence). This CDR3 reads CASSWTVSYEQYF. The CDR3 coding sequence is TGTGCCAGCAGCTGGACGGTCTCCTACGAGCAGTACTTC.

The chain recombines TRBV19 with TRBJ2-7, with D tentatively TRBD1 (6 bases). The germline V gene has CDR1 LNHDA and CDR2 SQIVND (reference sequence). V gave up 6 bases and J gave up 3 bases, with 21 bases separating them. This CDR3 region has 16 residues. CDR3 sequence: CASSGTRGRGFYEQYF. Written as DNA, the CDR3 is TGTGCCAGTAGCGGGACGAGGGGCAGGGGTTTCTACGAGCAGTACTTC.